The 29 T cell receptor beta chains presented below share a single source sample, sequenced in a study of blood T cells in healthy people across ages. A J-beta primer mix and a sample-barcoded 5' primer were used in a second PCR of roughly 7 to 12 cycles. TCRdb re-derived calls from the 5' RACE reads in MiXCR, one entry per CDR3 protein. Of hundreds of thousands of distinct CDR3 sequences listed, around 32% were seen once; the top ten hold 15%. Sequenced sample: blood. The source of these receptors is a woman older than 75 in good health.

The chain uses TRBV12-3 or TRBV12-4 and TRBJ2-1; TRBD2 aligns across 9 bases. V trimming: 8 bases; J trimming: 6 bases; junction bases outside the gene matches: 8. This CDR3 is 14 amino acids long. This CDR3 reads CASAAREGSNEQFF. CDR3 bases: TGTGCCAGCGCTGCGCGGGAGGGGAGCAATGAGCAGTTCTTC.

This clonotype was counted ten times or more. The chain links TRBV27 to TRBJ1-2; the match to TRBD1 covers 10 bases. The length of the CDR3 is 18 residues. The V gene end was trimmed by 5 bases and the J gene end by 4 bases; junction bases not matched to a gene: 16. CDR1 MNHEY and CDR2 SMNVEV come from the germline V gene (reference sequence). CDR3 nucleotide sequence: TGTGCCAGCAGTCCAAGGGACAGGGGTCGCCAAAGCCGCTATGGCTACACCTTC. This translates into CASSPRDRGRQSRYGYTF.

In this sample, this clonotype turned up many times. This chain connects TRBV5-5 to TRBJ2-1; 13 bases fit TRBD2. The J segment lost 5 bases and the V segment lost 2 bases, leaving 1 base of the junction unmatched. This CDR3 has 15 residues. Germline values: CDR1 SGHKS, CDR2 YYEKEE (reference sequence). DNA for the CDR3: TGTGCCAGCAGCTTAGGGACTAGCGGGGACAATGAGCAGTTCTTC. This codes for CASSLGTSGDNEQFF.

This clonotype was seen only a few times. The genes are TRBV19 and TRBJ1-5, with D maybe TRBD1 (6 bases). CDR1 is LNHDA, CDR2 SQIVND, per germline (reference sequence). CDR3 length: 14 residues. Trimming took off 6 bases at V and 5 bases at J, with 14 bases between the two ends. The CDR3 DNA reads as TGTGCCAGTAGCCTGGGGGCACCCGATCAGCCCCAGCATTTT. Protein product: CASSLGAPDQPQHF.

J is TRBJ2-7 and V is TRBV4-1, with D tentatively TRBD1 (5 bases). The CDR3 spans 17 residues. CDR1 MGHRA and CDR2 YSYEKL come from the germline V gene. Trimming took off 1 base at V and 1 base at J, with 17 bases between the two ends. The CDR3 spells CASSQASGQLLSYEQYF. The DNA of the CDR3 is TGCGCCAGCAGCCAAGCTTCAGGGCAGCTTCTTTCCTACGAGCAGTACTTC.

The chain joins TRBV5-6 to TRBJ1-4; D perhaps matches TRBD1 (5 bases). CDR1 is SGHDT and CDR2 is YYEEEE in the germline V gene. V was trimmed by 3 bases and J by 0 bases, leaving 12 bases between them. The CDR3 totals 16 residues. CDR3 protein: CASSYRQIATNEKLFF. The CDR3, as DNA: TGTGCCAGCAGCTACAGACAGATTGCAACTAATGAAAAACTGTTTTTT. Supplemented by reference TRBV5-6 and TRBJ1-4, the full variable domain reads DAGVTQSPTHLIKTRGQQVTLRCSPKSGHDTVSWYQQALGQGPQFIFQYYEEEERQRGNFPDRFSGHQFPNYSSELNVNALLLGDSALYLCASSYRQIATNEKLFFGSGTQLSVL.

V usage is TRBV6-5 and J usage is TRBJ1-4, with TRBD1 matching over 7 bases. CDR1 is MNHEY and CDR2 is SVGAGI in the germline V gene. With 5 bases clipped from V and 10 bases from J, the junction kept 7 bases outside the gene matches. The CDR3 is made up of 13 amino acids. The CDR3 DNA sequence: TGTGCCAGCAGTCTGCAGGGGGTCGGAAAACTGTTTTTT. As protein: CASSLQGVGKLFF.

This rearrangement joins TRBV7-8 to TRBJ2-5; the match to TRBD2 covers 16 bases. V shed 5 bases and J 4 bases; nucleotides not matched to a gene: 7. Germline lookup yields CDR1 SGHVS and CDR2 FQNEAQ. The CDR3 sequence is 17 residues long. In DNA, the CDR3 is TGTGCCAGCAGCCCAACGGGACTAGCGGGGGGGCTAGAGACCCAGTACTTC. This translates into CASSPTGLAGGLETQYF.

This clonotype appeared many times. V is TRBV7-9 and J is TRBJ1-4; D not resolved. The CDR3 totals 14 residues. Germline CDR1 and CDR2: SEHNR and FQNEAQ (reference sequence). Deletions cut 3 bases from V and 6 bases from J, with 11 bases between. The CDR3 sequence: CASSFSGSHEKLFF. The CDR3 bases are TGTGCCAGCAGCTTCTCCGGGAGCCATGAAAAACTGTTTTTT.

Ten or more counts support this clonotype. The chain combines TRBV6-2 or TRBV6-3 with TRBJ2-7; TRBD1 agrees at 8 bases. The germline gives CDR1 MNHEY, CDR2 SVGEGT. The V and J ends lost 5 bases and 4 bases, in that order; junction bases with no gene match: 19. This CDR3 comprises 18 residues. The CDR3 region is CASSPYPPRDRGGYEQYF. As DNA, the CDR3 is TGTGCCAGCAGTCCCTACCCCCCCCGAGACAGGGGCGGGTACGAGCAGTACTTC.

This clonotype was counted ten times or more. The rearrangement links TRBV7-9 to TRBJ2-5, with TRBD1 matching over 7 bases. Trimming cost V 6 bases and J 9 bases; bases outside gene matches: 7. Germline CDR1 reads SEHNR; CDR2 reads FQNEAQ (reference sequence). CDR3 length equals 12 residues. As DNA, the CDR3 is TGTGCCAGCAGGACCGACAGGGCGGCCCAGTACTTC. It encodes CASRTDRAAQYF.

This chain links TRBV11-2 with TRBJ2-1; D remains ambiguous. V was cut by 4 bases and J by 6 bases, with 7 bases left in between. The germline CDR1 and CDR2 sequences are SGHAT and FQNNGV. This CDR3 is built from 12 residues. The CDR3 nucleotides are TGTGCCAGCAGCTCTGGGTCCAATGAGCAGTTCTTC. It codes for CASSSGSNEQFF. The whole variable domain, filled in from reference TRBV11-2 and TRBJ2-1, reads EAGVAQSPRYKIIEKRQSVAFWCNPISGHATLYWYQQILGQGPKLLIQFQNNGVVDDSQLPKDRFSAERLKGVDSTLKIQPAKLEDSAVYLCASSSGSNEQFFGPGTRLTVL.

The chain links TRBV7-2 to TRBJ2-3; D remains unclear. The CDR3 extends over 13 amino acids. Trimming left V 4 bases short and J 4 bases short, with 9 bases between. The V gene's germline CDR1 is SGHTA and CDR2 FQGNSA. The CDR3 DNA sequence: TGTGCCAGCAGCTCTGTAGGGTCAGATACGCAGTATTTT. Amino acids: CASSSVGSDTQYF.

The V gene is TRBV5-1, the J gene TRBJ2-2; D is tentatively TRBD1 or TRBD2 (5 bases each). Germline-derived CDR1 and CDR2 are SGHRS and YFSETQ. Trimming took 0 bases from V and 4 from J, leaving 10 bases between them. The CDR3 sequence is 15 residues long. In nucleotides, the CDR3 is TGCGCCAGCAGCTTGGGGGACCGAGTCACCGGGGAGCTGTTTTTT. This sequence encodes CASSLGDRVTGELFF. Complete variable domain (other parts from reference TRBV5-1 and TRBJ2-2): KAGVTQTPRYLIKTRGQQVTLSCSPISGHRSVSWYQQTPGQGLQFLFEYFSETQRNKGNFPGRFSGRQFSNSRSEMNVSTLELGDSALYLCASSLGDRVTGELFFGEGSRLTVL.

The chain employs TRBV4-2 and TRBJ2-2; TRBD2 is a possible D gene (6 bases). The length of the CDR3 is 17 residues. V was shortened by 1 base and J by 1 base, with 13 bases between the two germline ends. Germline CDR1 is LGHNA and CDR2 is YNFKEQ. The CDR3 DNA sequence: TGTGCCAGCAGCCAAGCGGGGATTAGCGGGAACACCGGGGAGCTGTTTTTT. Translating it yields CASSQAGISGNTGELFF.

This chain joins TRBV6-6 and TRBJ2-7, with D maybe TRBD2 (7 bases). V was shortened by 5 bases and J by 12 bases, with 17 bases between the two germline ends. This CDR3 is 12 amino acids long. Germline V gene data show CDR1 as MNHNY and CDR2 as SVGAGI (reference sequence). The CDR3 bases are TGTGCCAGCAGTCGGGGGGCGGAGACCCTGTACTTC. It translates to CASSRGAETLYF.

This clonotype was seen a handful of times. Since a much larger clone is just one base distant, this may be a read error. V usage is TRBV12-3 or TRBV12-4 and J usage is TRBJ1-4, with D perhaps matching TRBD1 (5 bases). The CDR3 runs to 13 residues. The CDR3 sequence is CASRGRLNEKRFF. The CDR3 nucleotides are TGTGCCAGCAGGGGACGGCTTAATGAAAAACGGTTTTTT.

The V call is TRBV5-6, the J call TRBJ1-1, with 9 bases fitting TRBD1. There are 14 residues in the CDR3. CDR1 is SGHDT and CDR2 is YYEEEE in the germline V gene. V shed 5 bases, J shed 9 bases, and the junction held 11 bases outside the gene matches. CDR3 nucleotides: TGTGCCAGCAGGCTGGGGGACAGGGCACCGCAAGCTTTCTTT. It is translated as CASRLGDRAPQAFF. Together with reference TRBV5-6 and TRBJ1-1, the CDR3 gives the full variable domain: DAGVTQSPTHLIKTRGQQVTLRCSPKSGHDTVSWYQQALGQGPQFIFQYYEEEERQRGNFPDRFSGHQFPNYSSELNVNALLLGDSALYLCASRLGDRAPQAFFGQGTRLTVV.

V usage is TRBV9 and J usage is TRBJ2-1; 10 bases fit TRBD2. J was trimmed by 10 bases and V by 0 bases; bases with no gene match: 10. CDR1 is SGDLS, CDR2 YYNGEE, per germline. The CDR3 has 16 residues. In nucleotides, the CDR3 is TGTGCCAGCAGCGTAGCACCGGGACTAGCGAGGGAGGAGCAGTTCTTC. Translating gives CASSVAPGLAREEQFF.

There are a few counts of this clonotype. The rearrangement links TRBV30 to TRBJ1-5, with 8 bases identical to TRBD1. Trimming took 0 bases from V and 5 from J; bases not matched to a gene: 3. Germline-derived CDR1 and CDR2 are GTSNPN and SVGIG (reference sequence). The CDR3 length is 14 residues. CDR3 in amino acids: CAWSVQGVHQPQHF. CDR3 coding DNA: TGTGCCTGGAGTGTACAGGGGGTACATCAGCCCCAGCATTTT.

This chain's CDR3 is CASSSSGGDTGELFF. The CDR3 nucleotides read TGCGCCAGCAGTAGTAGCGGGGGAGACACCGGGGAGCTGTTTTTT. V usage is TRBV5-1 and J usage is TRBJ2-2, with TRBD2 matching over 9 bases. The CDR3 totals 15 residues. CDR1 is SGHRS, CDR2 YFSETQ, per germline. The V segment lost 5 bases and the J segment 3 bases; nucleotides outside the gene matches: 5.

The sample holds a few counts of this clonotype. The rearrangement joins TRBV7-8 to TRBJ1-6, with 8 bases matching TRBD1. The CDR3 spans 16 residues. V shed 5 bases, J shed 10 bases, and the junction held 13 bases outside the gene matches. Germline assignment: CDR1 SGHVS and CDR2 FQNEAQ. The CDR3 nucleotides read TGTGCCAGCAGCCCTAAGGACAGGGTCGGTTACTCACCCCTCCACTTT. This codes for CASSPKDRVGYSPLHF.

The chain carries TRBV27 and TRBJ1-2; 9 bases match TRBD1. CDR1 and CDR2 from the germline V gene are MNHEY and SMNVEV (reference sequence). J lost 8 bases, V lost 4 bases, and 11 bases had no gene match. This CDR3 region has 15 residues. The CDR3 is CASSSGATGGFGYTF. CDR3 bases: TGTGCCAGCAGTTCTGGGGCTACAGGGGGCTTCGGCTACACCTTC.

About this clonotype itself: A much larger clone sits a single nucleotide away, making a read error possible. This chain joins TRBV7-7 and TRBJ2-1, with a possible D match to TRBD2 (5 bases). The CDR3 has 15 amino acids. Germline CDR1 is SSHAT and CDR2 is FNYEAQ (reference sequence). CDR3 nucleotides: TGTGCTAGCAGCCCTAAGGAGGCCTCCTACAGTGAGCAGTTCTTC. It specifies CASSPKEASYSEQFF.

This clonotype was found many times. DNA of the CDR3: TGTGCCAGCAGCCCTGGGGGGAACATTCAGTACTTC. Residues: CASSPGGNIQYF. The chain recombines TRBV7-9 with TRBJ2-4; weak D call: TRBD2 (6 bases). Germline V gene sequence: CDR1 SEHNR, CDR2 FQNEAQ (reference sequence). This CDR3 has 12 residues. The germline V and J ends were trimmed by 5 bases and 7 bases, with 9 bases remaining between them.

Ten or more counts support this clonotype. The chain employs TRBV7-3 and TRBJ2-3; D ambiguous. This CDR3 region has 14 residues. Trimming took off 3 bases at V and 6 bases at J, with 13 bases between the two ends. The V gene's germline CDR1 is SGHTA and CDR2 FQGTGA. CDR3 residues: CASSLNGPRDTQYF. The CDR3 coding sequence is TGTGCCAGCAGCTTGAATGGACCGCGGGATACGCAGTATTTT.

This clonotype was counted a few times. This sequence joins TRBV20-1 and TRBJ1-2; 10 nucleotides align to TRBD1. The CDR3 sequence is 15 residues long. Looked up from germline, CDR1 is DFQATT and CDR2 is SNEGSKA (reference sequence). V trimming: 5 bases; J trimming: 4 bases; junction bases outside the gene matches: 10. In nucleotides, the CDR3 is TGCAGTGCTGCCGGGACAGGGGTCAACACCTATGGCTACACCTTC. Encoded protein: CSAAGTGVNTYGYTF.

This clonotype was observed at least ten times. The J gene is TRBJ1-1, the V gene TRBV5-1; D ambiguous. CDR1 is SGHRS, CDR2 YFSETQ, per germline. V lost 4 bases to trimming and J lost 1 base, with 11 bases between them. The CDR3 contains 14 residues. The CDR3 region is CASSTGGRNTEAFF. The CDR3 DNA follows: TGCGCCAGCAGCACGGGTGGGAGGAACACTGAAGCTTTCTTT.

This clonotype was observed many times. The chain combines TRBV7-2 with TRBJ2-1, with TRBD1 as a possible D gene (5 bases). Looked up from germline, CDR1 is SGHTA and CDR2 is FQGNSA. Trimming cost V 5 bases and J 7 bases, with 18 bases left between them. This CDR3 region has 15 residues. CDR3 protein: CASSILSGASNEQFF. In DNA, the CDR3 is TGTGCCAGCAGCATCTTAAGTGGGGCCTCGAATGAGCAGTTCTTC.